This TCR beta chain emerged from a study of control samples from healthy donors and cancer patients. With respect to this clone: Other DNA sequences within the sample encode an identical CDR3.

The method was immunoSEQ multiplex PCR; TCRdb's version includes in-frame clones alone and lacks a portion of them. The sample consists of under 85,000 clones, approximately 93% of them appearing once. V was shortened by 4 bases and J by 2 bases, with 9 bases between the two germline ends. The length of the CDR3 is 13 residues. Germline V gene sequence: CDR1 SGHDT, CDR2 YYEEEE. The sequenced material came from PBMCs. The sequence derives from a woman in her 40s with lung cancer. This sequence joins TRBV5-6 and TRBJ1-1; D not resolved. The CDR3 loop is CASSLGGNTEAFF. Written as DNA, the CDR3 is TGTGCCAGCAGCCTCGGCGGAAACACTGAAGCTTTCTTT.